This T cell receptor beta chain was identified in a study of low-dose radiotherapy and immunotherapy resistance in tumors. Looking at the study overall: Treatment consisted of nivolumab 240 mg every two weeks and ipilimumab 1 mg/kg every six weeks, given intravenously to patients. A daily 300 mg dose of oral aspirin was taken by patients for four cycles from cycle 1 day 1. Treatment included intravenous cyclophosphamide dosed at 200 mg/m2 every two weeks, one day before radiation and immunotherapy.

Per the germline V gene, CDR1 is SQVTM and CDR2 is ANQGSEA. The CDR3 spans 15 residues. V was shortened by 7 bases and J by 1 base, with 16 bases between the two germline ends. Time point indicated: before trial treatment. TRAV- and TRBV-specific primers, spanning alpha and beta chains, primed first-strand cDNA. The authors ran 15 to 20 PCR cycles to amplify TCRs with a constant-region primer and V-primer adapter. Each CDR3 protein gets one entry after TCRdb re-called the reads with MiXCR. This table has tens of thousands of distinct CDR3 sequences, about 23% appearing once. Many counts were recorded for this clonotype.

The sequence was collected from a male donor with prostate cancer. V gene TRBV29-1 combines with J gene TRBJ2-2, with a weak D call TRBD1 (6 bases). This specimen was PBMCs, taken before treatment. For the CDR3, the DNA is TGCAGCGCCAAGGGGGTCGAAGTGAACACCGGGGAGCTGTTTTTT. Translation gives CSAKGVEVNTGELFF.